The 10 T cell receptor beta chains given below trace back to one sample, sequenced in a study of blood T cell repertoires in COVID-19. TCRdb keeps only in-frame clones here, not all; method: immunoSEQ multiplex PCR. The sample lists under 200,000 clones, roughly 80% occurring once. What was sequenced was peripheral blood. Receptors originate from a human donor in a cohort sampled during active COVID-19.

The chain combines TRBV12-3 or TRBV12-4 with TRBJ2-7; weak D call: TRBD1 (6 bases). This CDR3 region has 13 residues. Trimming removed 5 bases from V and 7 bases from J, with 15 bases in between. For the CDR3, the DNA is TGTGCCAGCAGTAGGGGGATGACCTTGGAGCAGTACTTC. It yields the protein CASSRGMTLEQYF.

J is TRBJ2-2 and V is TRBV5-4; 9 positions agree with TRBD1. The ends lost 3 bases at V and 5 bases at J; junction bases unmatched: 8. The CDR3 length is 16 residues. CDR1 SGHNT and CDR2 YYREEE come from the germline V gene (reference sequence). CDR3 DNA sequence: TGTGCCAGCAGCTCCCAGGACAGGGGAGGGACCGGGGAGCTGTTTTTT. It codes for CASSSQDRGGTGELFF.

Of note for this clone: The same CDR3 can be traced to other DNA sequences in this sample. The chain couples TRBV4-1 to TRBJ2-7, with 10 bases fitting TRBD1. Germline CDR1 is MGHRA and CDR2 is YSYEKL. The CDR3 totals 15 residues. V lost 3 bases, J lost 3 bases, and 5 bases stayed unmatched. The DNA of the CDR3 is TGCGCCAGCAGCCATACCCGGGACAGGGGCTACGAGCAGTACTTC. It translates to CASSHTRDRGYEQYF.

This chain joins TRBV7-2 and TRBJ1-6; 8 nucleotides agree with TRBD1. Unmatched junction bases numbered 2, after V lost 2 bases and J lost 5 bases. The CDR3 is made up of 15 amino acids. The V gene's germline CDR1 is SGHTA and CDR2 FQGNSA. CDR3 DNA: TGTGCCAGCAGCTTAACAGGGGGAAATAATTCACCCCTCCACTTT. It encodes CASSLTGGNNSPLHF.

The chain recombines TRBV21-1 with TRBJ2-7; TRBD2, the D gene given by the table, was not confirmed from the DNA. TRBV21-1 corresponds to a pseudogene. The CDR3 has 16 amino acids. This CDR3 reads CASSTQGGAAAYEQYF. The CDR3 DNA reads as TGTGCCAGCAGCACCCAAGGTGGAGCAGCGGCCTACGAGCAGTACTTC.

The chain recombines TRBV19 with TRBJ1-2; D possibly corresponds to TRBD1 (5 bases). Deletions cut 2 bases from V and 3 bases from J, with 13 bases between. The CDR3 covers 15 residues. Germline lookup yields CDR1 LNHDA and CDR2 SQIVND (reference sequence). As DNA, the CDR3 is TGTGCCAGTAGTATACGTCAGGGCAAGGACTATGGCTACACCTTC. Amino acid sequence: CASSIRQGKDYGYTF. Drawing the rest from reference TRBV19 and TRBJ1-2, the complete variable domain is DGGITQSPKYLFRKEGQNVTLSCEQNLNHDAMYWYRQDPGQGLRLIYYSQIVNDFQKGDIAEGYSVSREKKESFPLTVTSAQKNPTAFYLCASSIRQGKDYGYTFGSGTRLTVV.

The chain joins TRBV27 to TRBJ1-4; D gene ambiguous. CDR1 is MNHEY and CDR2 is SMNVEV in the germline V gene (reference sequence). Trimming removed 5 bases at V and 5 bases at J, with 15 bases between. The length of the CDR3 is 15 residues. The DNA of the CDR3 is TGTGCCAGCAGTCCAACCGGTGATTACAATGAAAAACTGTTTTTT. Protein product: CASSPTGDYNEKLFF.

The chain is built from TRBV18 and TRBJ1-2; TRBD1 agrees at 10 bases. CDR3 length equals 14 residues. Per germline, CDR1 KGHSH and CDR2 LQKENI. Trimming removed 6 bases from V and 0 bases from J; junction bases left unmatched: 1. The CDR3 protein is CASSDRGPNYGYTF. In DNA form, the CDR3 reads TGTGCCAGCTCCGACAGGGGGCCTAACTATGGCTACACCTTC.

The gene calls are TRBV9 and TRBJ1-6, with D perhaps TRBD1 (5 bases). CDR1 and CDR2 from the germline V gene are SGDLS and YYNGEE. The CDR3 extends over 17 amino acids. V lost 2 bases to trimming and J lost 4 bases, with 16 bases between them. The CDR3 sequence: CASSVEEGRDYNSPLHF. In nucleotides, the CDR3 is TGTGCCAGCAGCGTGGAGGAGGGCAGGGATTATAATTCACCCCTCCACTTT.

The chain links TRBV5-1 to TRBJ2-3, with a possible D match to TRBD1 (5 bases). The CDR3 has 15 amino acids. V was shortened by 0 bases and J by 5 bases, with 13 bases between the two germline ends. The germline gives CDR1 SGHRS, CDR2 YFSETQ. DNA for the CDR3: TGCGCCAGCAGCTTGGGGCAGGGAATTGGAGATACGCAGTATTTT. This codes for CASSLGQGIGDTQYF.